This T cell receptor beta chain was documented in a study of vaccination and CD4 T cells after COVID-19. Treatment denoted: approximately nine-day PBMC culture with coronavirus spike peptide pools or control peptides (ViraFEST assay). The CDR3 has 16 residues. V was trimmed by 3 bases and J by 2 bases, leaving 18 bases between them. Germline loops: CDR1 SGDLS, CDR2 YYNGEE. In its sample, this clonotype ranks as medium-sized. Its antigen is currently unknown. The assay that was used to sequence DNA from cultured CD4+ T cells was the Oncomine TCR Beta short-read assay. TCRdb analysed the PCR reads with MiXCR anew, one entry per CDR3 protein. This sample has roughly 9,300 distinct CDR3 sequences, with around 49% found just once.

This TCR derives from a human donor who had recovered from COVID-19. What was sequenced was CD4+ T cells from blood, cultured in vitro. The rearrangement links TRBV9 to TRBJ2-7, with D uncertain. CDR3 sequence reads: CASSDDLRYPPYEQYF. The CDR3 DNA reads as TGTGCCAGCAGCGATGACCTCAGATACCCCCCCTACGAGCAGTACTTC.